These 22 T cell receptor beta chains were all obtained from the same sample, sequenced in a study of shared clonotypes between healthy human individuals. Here immunoSEQ multiplex PCR was the method, and the copy in TCRdb shows in-frame clones only, minus some. Of some 510,000 clones listed, 79% are singletons. The source material was PBMCs. These receptors all come from a woman in her forties in good health. Some clones in this sample may be carry-over from other donors' samples.

The rearrangement links TRBV18 to TRBJ2-1; 11 bases are a match to TRBD2. J lost 5 bases, V lost 3 bases, and 9 bases had no gene match. Germline lookup yields CDR1 KGHSH and CDR2 LQKENI. The CDR3 spans 17 residues. In DNA, the CDR3 is TGTGCCAGCTCACCGTCTGAACCGGGACTAGCGGACAATGAGCAGTTCTTC. This encodes CASSPSEPGLADNEQFF.

This chain joins TRBV6-1 and TRBJ2-4; TRBD1 is a possible D gene (5 bases). Trimming stripped 4 bases from V and 3 bases from J, with 13 bases between. Germline CDR1 and CDR2: MNHNS and SASEGT. The CDR3 runs to 15 residues. The CDR3 sequence is CASSGTLGVKNIQYF. CDR3 nucleotide sequence: TGTGCCAGCAGTGGGACATTGGGTGTCAAAAACATTCAGTACTTC.

The chain combines TRBV6-1 with TRBJ1-2; 7 bases agree with TRBD1. Germline CDR1 MNHNS, CDR2 SASEGT. The CDR3 has 15 amino acids. V was clipped by 6 bases and J by 0 bases; unmatched bases: 7. Here the CDR3 DNA reads TGTGCCAGCAGCCGAGACAGGGCCTCTAACTATGGCTACACCTTC. Translating it yields CASSRDRASNYGYTF.

This sequence joins TRBV7-2 and TRBJ2-5; no clear D gene. The CDR3 covers 13 residues. V was shortened by 2 bases and J by 1 base, with 5 bases between the two germline ends. Germline CDR1 and CDR2: SGHTA and FQGNSA. DNA of the CDR3: TGTGCCAGCAGCTTATCCTCCCAAGAGACCCAGTACTTC. Its translation is CASSLSSQETQYF. Full variable domain (missing parts from reference TRBV7-2 and TRBJ2-5): GAGVSQSPSNKVTEKGKDVELRCDPISGHTALYWYRQSLGQGLEFLIYFQGNSAPDKSGLPSDRFSAERTGGSVSTLTIQRTQQEDSAVYLCASSLSSQETQYFGPGTRLLVL.

The chain employs TRBV7-3 and TRBJ2-2; the match to TRBD2 covers 12 bases. CDR3 size: 16 residues. Germline V gene data show CDR1 as SGHTA and CDR2 as FQGTGA. With 5 bases clipped from V and 0 bases from J, the junction kept 1 base outside the gene matches. The chain's CDR3 is CASSLAGGPNTGELFF. CDR3 DNA sequence: TGTGCCAGCAGCCTAGCGGGAGGGCCGAACACCGGGGAGCTGTTTTTT. Combining the CDR3 with reference TRBV7-3 and TRBJ2-2 gives the whole variable domain GAGVSQTPSNKVTEKGKYVELRCDPISGHTALYWYRQSLGQGPEFLIYFQGTGAADDSGLPNDRFFAVRPEGSVSTLKIQRTERGDSAVYLCASSLAGGPNTGELFFGEGSRLTVL.

The V and J genes are TRBV7-2 and TRBJ2-2; D perhaps matches TRBD2 (6 bases). Trimming pared 5 bases from V and 4 bases from J, leaving 11 bases between. The germline CDR1 and CDR2 sequences are SGHTA and FQGNSA. The CDR3 sequence is 14 residues long. CDR3 protein: CASSPHGGTGELFF. CDR3 nucleotide sequence: TGTGCCAGCAGCCCGCACGGGGGCACCGGGGAGCTGTTTTTT.

The V and J genes are TRBV4-1 and TRBJ2-7, with TRBD2 matching over 7 bases. The J segment lost 9 bases and the V segment lost 0 bases, leaving 14 bases of the junction unmatched. The CDR3 length is 16 residues. Germline CDR1 reads MGHRA; CDR2 reads YSYEKL. As DNA, the CDR3 is TGCGCCAGCAGCCAAGATCCAGCGGGACCCACTTCGCCGCAGTACTTC. This gives the protein CASSQDPAGPTSPQYF.

CDR3 protein: CASSQTAGLGNYGYTF. The DNA of the CDR3 is TGTGCCAGCAGCCAGACGGCTGGCTTGGGTAACTATGGCTACACCTTC. The chain recombines TRBV4-2 with TRBJ1-2; D gene uncertain. Trimming left V 3 bases short and J 1 base short, with 15 bases between. Germline V gives CDR1 LGHNA, CDR2 YNFKEQ. The CDR3 contains 16 residues.

The chain is built from TRBV5-5 and TRBJ1-1; TRBD1 aligns across 7 bases. The V segment lost 3 bases and the J segment 3 bases; nucleotides outside the gene matches: 8. CDR3 size: 15 residues. Germline loops: CDR1 SGHKS, CDR2 YYEKEE (reference sequence). This chain's CDR3 is CASSSRTGGDTEAFF. The CDR3, as DNA: TGTGCCAGCAGCTCCCGGACAGGCGGGGACACTGAAGCTTTCTTT. The variable domain in full, with the rest retrieved from reference TRBV5-5 and TRBJ1-1, is DAGVTQSPTHLIKTRGQQVTLRCSPISGHKSVSWYQQVLGQGPQFIFQYYEKEERGRGNFPDRFSARQFPNYSSELNVNALLLGDSALYLCASSSRTGGDTEAFFGQGTRLTVV.

The genes are TRBV2 and TRBJ1-2, with D perhaps matching TRBD1 (5 bases). With 1 base removed from V and 4 bases from J, the gap between germline ends came to 16 bases. CDR1 is SNHLY, CDR2 FYNNEI, per germline. This CDR3 is 16 amino acids long. The CDR3 loop is CASSEGRGGEGYGYTF. Here the CDR3 DNA reads TGTGCCAGCAGTGAAGGGAGGGGAGGTGAAGGCTATGGCTACACCTTC.

The gene calls are TRBV11-2 and TRBJ2-1; TRBD2 agrees at 8 bases. CDR1 and CDR2 (germline): SGHAT, FQNNGV. The CDR3 extends over 15 amino acids. After removal of 1 base from V and 7 bases from J, the junction contained 6 bases not matched to a gene. The CDR3 reads CASSLALAELNEQFF. The CDR3 region has the DNA TGTGCCAGCAGCTTAGCACTAGCGGAACTAAATGAGCAGTTCTTC. The whole variable domain, remainder taken from reference TRBV11-2 and TRBJ2-1, is EAGVAQSPRYKIIEKRQSVAFWCNPISGHATLYWYQQILGQGPKLLIQFQNNGVVDDSQLPKDRFSAERLKGVDSTLKIQPAKLEDSAVYLCASSLALAELNEQFFGPGTRLTVL.

This clone was detected only once. The rearrangement uses TRBV28 and TRBJ2-7, with D unclear. The CDR3 consists of 9 residues. With 10 bases removed from V and 5 bases from J, the gap between germline ends came to 6 bases. Germline V gives CDR1 MDHEN, CDR2 SYDVKM. The CDR3 region is CAKAHEQYF. In DNA, the CDR3 is TGTGCCAAGGCCCACGAGCAGTACTTC.

As regards this clone: The same CDR3 arises from other DNA sequences in this sample as well. This chain connects TRBV7-8 to TRBJ2-7; D remains unclear. The CDR3 extends over 11 amino acids. V was pared by 5 bases and J by 3 bases, with 5 bases between. Germline loops: CDR1 SGHVS, CDR2 FQNEAQ. CDR3 sequence reads: CASSPSYEQYF. The CDR3 DNA follows: TGTGCCAGCAGCCCTAGCTACGAGCAGTACTTC.

The sample holds one count of this clone. The V and J genes are TRBV5-6 and TRBJ2-2, with 9 bases fitting TRBD1. CDR1 is SGHDT and CDR2 is YYEEEE in the germline V gene. The CDR3 length is 16 residues. The V and J ends lost 0 bases and 5 bases, in that order; junction bases with no gene match: 5. CDR3 region: CASSLVPGQGTGELFF. Written as DNA, the CDR3 is TGTGCCAGCAGCTTGGTTCCGGGACAGGGTACCGGGGAGCTGTTTTTT.

The chain carries TRBV7-3 and TRBJ2-1, with 7 bases identical to TRBD1. CDR3 length equals 15 residues. Trimming took 5 bases from V and 0 from J; bases not matched to a gene: 4. CDR1 is SGHTA and CDR2 is FQGTGA in the germline V gene. This CDR3 is CASSPDRSSYNEQFF. The CDR3 nucleotides read TGTGCCAGCAGCCCGGACAGGAGCTCCTACAATGAGCAGTTCTTC.

The J gene is TRBJ2-7, the V gene TRBV4-1, with TRBD2 identical over 8 bases. CDR1 and CDR2 from the germline V gene are MGHRA and YSYEKL. The junction had 8 bases not matched to a gene; V was cut back by 4 bases and J by 3 bases. There are 15 residues in the CDR3. CDR3 DNA sequence: TGCGCCAGCAGCCTCGGGGGGGTCCGAGACTACGAGCAGTACTTC. As protein: CASSLGGVRDYEQYF.

V and J are TRBV9 and TRBJ2-1; D gene uncertain. The CDR3 totals 12 residues. CDR1 and CDR2 (germline): SGDLS, YYNGEE. Trimming took off 1 base at V and 7 bases at J, with 6 bases between the two ends. CDR3 nucleotide sequence: TGTGCCAGCAGCGTAACTGAAAATGAGCAGTTCTTC. As protein: CASSVTENEQFF.

The gene calls are TRBV30 and TRBJ2-7, with 10 nucleotides matching TRBD2. This CDR3 comprises 14 residues. CDR1 and CDR2 (germline): GTSNPN, SVGIG (reference sequence). J gave up 7 bases and V 2 bases, and 8 bases lay outside the gene matches. CDR3 residues: CAWSSSGRAQEQYF. CDR3 bases: TGTGCCTGGAGTTCCAGCGGGAGGGCCCAGGAGCAGTACTTC.

The chain carries TRBV27 and TRBJ1-1; D remains unclear. Germline V gene data show CDR1 as MNHEY and CDR2 as SMNVEV (reference sequence). The CDR3 consists of 13 residues. V was pared by 1 base and J by 5 bases, with 8 bases between. CDR3 in DNA: TGTGCCAGCAGTTTATGGTTGGGGACTGAAGCTTTCTTT. Translating it yields CASSLWLGTEAFF.

This clone was counted a few times. The chain employs TRBV6-6 and TRBJ2-7, with a weak D call TRBD1 (6 bases). CDR1 and CDR2 (germline): MNHNY, SVGAGI (reference sequence). CDR3 length: 16 residues. Trimming stripped 6 bases from V and 4 bases from J, with 22 bases between. CDR3 sequence (DNA): TGTGCCAGCAGCCCACCTCGAACAGGGACCCAGTACGAGCAGTACTTC. Protein sequence: CASSPPRTGTQYEQYF.

This clone appeared a single time. The rearrangement uses TRBV5-6 and TRBJ2-1; 10 bases map to TRBD2. Germline V gives CDR1 SGHDT, CDR2 YYEEEE. V was pared by 0 bases and J by 7 bases, with 1 base of the junction left unmatched. The length of the CDR3 is 14 residues. CDR3 sequence reads: CASSLVAGGNEQFF. CDR3 nucleotides: TGTGCCAGCAGCTTGGTAGCGGGAGGAAATGAGCAGTTCTTC.

The gene calls are TRBV2 and TRBJ1-2; 9 nucleotides align to TRBD1. V shed 4 bases and J 7 bases; nucleotides not matched to a gene: 7. The CDR3 length is 14 residues. Germline V gene data show CDR1 as SNHLY and CDR2 as FYNNEI. The DNA of the CDR3 is TGTGCCAGCAGTGTAGGGACAGGGATCGGTGGCTACACCTTC. Its translation is CASSVGTGIGGYTF.